This T cell receptor beta chain was retrieved from a study of blood T cell repertoires in COVID-19. About the research overall: COVID-19 samples from acute and convalescent phases originated in the United States, Italy and Spain.

There are a few counts of this clone. TCRdb's copy holds only in-frame clones and misses some; the assay was immunoSEQ multiplex PCR. Of around 250,000 clones in the sample, nearly 90% were seen once. V shed 5 bases, J shed 2 bases, and the junction held 8 bases outside the gene matches. This CDR3 has 15 amino acids. From germline, CDR1 is SGHTA and CDR2 FQGTGA. This sequence was found in a human donor in a cohort sampled during active COVID-19. Sequencing was done on a sample of peripheral blood. The chain joins TRBV7-3 to TRBJ2-5; TRBD2 aligns across 7 bases. The CDR3 here is CASSPGWGGQETQYF. CDR3 DNA: TGTGCCAGCAGCCCCGGTTGGGGGGGGCAAGAGACCCAGTACTTC.